These 16 T cell receptor beta chains share one sample of origin, sequenced in a study of human T cells and chemical hapten exposure. MiXCR, applied by TCRdb to the RACE reads, yields one record per CDR3 protein. The profile covers some 300,000 distinct CDR3 sequences, with 5% to 6.5% appearing a single time and 7% to 10% taken by the ten largest. As to time point: pre-sensitization, week 0. Treatment denoted: therapeutic diphenylcyclopropenone sensitization with weekly scalp DPC. The sequenced sample was whole blood, obtained in connection with sensitization to the hapten diphenylcyclopropenone (DPC). The receptors were gathered from a young woman with alopecia areata. Some clones in this sample may be carry-over from other donors' samples.

This clonotype was counted ten times or more. This chain uses TRBV6-5 with TRBJ1-1; D remains unclear. The CDR3 covers 14 residues. V was clipped by 3 bases and J by 0 bases, with 8 bases between them. In germline, CDR1 is MNHEY, CDR2 SVGAGI. The CDR3 reads CASSYFDMNTEAFF. CDR3 sequence (DNA): TGTGCCAGCAGTTATTTTGACATGAACACTGAAGCTTTCTTT.

The gene calls are TRBV11-2 and TRBJ1-4, with 8 positions matching TRBD1. The CDR3 consists of 17 residues. V shed 2 bases, J shed 2 bases, and the junction held 7 bases outside the gene matches. Germline loops: CDR1 SGHAT, CDR2 FQNNGV. CDR3 nucleotide sequence: TGTGCCAGCAGCTTATGGCCCCGACAGGGGACTAATGAAAAACTGTTTTTT. Translated: CASSLWPRQGTNEKLFF.

With respect to this clonotype: Here the CDR3 omits its conserved ending phenylalanine or tryptophan, so a read error is the likely source. The rearrangement uses TRBV10-3 and TRBJ1-2; D uncertain. The germline gives CDR1 ENHRY, CDR2 SYGVKD. V was shortened by 4 bases and J by 4 bases, with 7 bases between the two germline ends. This CDR3 is built from 12 residues. The CDR3 sequence: CAISVAFYGYTY. The CDR3 coding sequence is TGTGCCATCAGTGTTGCTTTCTATGGCTACACCTAC.

This clonotype has only a few counts. The chain has TRBV7-9 and TRBJ2-3, with D maybe TRBD2 (5 bases). The CDR3 extends over 13 amino acids. The germline V gene has CDR1 SEHNR and CDR2 FQNEAQ (reference sequence). V was cut by 2 bases and J by 6 bases, with 9 bases left in between. This chain's CDR3 is CASSLREWDTQYF. CDR3 DNA: TGTGCCAGCAGCTTAAGGGAGTGGGATACGCAGTATTTT.

This clonotype occurred a few times. This chain links TRBV20-1 with TRBJ2-3; 8 nucleotides match TRBD1. The CDR3 sequence is 14 residues long. With V trimmed by 7 bases and J by 0 bases, 6 bases remained unmatched. Germline assignment: CDR1 DFQATT and CDR2 SNEGSKA (reference sequence). The CDR3 region is CSVQTGDSTDTQYF. For the CDR3, the DNA is TGCAGTGTTCAGACAGGGGACAGCACAGATACGCAGTATTTT.

A few counts support this clonotype. The V gene is TRBV7-9, the J gene TRBJ2-3; TRBD1 matches 7 bases. The ends lost 5 bases at V and 1 base at J; junction bases unmatched: 6. CDR3 length: 15 amino acids. Germline V gene data show CDR1 as SEHNR and CDR2 as FQNEAQ (reference sequence). The CDR3 protein is CASSTLTGGTDTQYF. The DNA for the CDR3 is TGTGCCAGCAGCACCCTAACAGGGGGCACAGATACGCAGTATTTT.

A few counts support this clonotype. The J gene is TRBJ2-2, the V gene TRBV29-1, with D hard to call. V lost 7 bases and J lost 7, with 13 bases in between. The germline V gene encodes CDR1 SQVTM and CDR2 ANQGSEA. The CDR3 runs 12 residues. Here the CDR3 DNA reads TGCAGCGCCCCCAGACCCGACGGGGAGCTGTTTTTT. Encoded protein: CSAPRPDGELFF.

The chain recombines TRBV20-1 with TRBJ2-7; 9 bases are a match to TRBD1. Germline CDR1 reads DFQATT; CDR2 reads SNEGSKA (reference sequence). The CDR3 runs to 12 residues. In DNA form, the CDR3 reads TGCAGCCGGGACAGGGATACCTACGAGCAGTACTTC. This sequence encodes CSRDRDTYEQYF.

Worth noting for this clonotype: A much larger clone sits a single nucleotide away, making a read error possible. The chain links TRBV7-2 to TRBJ2-2, with 13 bases that match TRBD2. Germline CDR1 SGHTA, CDR2 FQGNSA. The CDR3 covers 18 residues. The chain's CDR3 is CASSLVGLAGANTVELFF. The CDR3, as DNA: TGTGCCAGCAGCTTAGTTGGACTAGCGGGGGCGAACACCGTGGAGCTGTTTTTT.

The chain combines TRBV5-6 with TRBJ1-1; 7 bases align to TRBD1. The CDR3 extends over 15 amino acids. Germline V gives CDR1 SGHDT, CDR2 YYEEEE. The V and J ends lost 2 bases and 4 bases, in that order; junction bases with no gene match: 8. The CDR3 loop reads CASSFLDREATEAFF. In DNA form, the CDR3 reads TGTGCCAGCAGCTTTCTCGACAGGGAGGCCACTGAAGCTTTCTTT.

This clonotype was found a few times. The V call is TRBV7-2, the J call TRBJ1-4, with a possible D match to TRBD1 (5 bases). With 4 bases removed from V and 7 bases from J, the gap between germline ends came to 13 bases. From germline, CDR1 is SGHTA and CDR2 FQGNSA. This CDR3 spans 14 amino acids. CDR3 sequence: CASSSQGLGEKLFF. The CDR3 region has the DNA TGTGCCAGCAGCTCCCAGGGACTGGGTGAAAAACTGTTTTTT.

This clonotype was seen a handful of times. The CDR3: CASSQMGQPGGQYF. The CDR3 DNA follows: TGTGCCAGCAGCCAAATGGGACAGCCCGGTGGGCAGTACTTC. The V and J genes are TRBV7-2 and TRBJ2-7; TRBD1 matches at 7 bases. This CDR3 region has 14 residues. The germline V gene encodes CDR1 SGHTA and CDR2 FQGNSA. After removal of 5 bases from V and 9 bases from J, the junction contained 13 bases not matched to a gene.

The chain joins TRBV4-3 to TRBJ2-3, with 14 bases fitting TRBD2. There are 17 residues in the CDR3. After removal of 1 base from V and 4 bases from J, the junction contained 4 bases not matched to a gene. CDR1 and CDR2 from the germline V gene are LGHNA and YSLEER. CDR3 protein: CASSQGGLAGGPDTQYF. In DNA, the CDR3 is TGCGCCAGCAGCCAAGGTGGACTAGCGGGGGGACCAGATACGCAGTATTTT.

This clonotype was counted at least ten times. The V call is TRBV6-5, the J call TRBJ1-5; TRBD1 matches 10 bases. The CDR3 runs to 20 residues. Germline CDR1 and CDR2: MNHEY and SVGAGI. The trim removed 0 bases at V and 1 base at J, leaving 12 bases unmatched. DNA for the CDR3: TGTGCCAGCAGTTACTCGGCGGGACAGGGGTTAGTTGGGAGCAATCAGCCCCAGCATTTT. Its translation is CASSYSAGQGLVGSNQPQHF.

This clonotype has more than one count but fewer than ten. The chain couples TRBV2 to TRBJ2-7; possibly TRBD1 for D (5 bases). The CDR3 has 12 amino acids. The V end was cut by 4 bases, the J end by 9 bases, with 13 bases between. CDR1 and CDR2 from the germline V gene are SNHLY and FYNNEI. The CDR3 DNA is TGTGCCAGCAGTGGACGGCCCCAGGGGCAGTACTTC. As protein: CASSGRPQGQYF.

Many counts were recorded for this clonotype. The chain recombines TRBV5-1 with TRBJ2-7, with 7 bases identical to TRBD1. This CDR3 contains 14 residues. With 2 bases clipped from V and 4 bases from J, the junction kept 6 bases outside the gene matches. From germline, CDR1 is SGHRS and CDR2 YFSETQ. For the CDR3, the DNA is TGCGCCAGCAGCTTTTCCGCCAGGGGGTACGAGCAGTACTTC. This translates into CASSFSARGYEQYF.